The 14 T cell receptor beta chains in this list originate from one sample, sequenced in a study of T cell responses to AZD1222 COVID-19 vaccine. Using immunoSEQ multiplex PCR, the repertoire was profiled, and TCRdb retains in-frame clones only, with some absent. The sample yields approximately 100,000 clones, about 88% seen once. The sample was peripheral blood, taken on day 0 of AZD1222 vaccination. These TCRs come from an adult in good health.

The chain employs TRBV5-1 and TRBJ1-1; the D is unclear. The length of the CDR3 is 14 residues. Trimming removed 3 bases from V and 5 bases from J, with 14 bases in between. CDR1 and CDR2 (germline): SGHRS, YFSETQ. The CDR3 DNA is TGCGCCAGCAGCTCAGCTCTTGGAGGAACTGAAGCTTTCTTT. Its protein product is CASSSALGGTEAFF.

The chain is built from TRBV6-1 and TRBJ1-1, with D possibly TRBD1 on 5 matching bases. There are 11 residues in the CDR3. V was clipped by 5 bases and J by 10 bases, with 11 bases between them. In germline, CDR1 is MNHNS, CDR2 SASEGT. The chain's CDR3 is CASSSIGGAFF. The CDR3 DNA sequence: TGTGCCAGCAGTTCAATTGGGGGAGCTTTCTTT.

CDR3 nucleotides: TGCAGCGCTGAGACAGGAAGGGGATCACCCCTCCACTTT. It encodes CSAETGRGSPLHF. V usage is TRBV29-1 and J usage is TRBJ1-6, with TRBD1 as a possible D gene (6 bases). The CDR3 length is 13 residues. The germline CDR1 and CDR2 sequences are SQVTM and ANQGSEA. V lost 7 bases and J 10 bases, leaving 17 bases between the germline ends. Using reference TRBV29-1 and TRBJ1-6 for the parts outside the CDR3, the full variable domain is SAVISQKPSRDICQRGTSLTIQCQVDSQVTMMFWYRQQPGQSLTLIATANQGSEATYESGFVIDKFPISRPNLTFSTLTVSNMSPEDSSIYLCSAETGRGSPLHFGNGTRLTVT.

This clone came up a few times. The J gene is TRBJ1-3, the V gene TRBV5-6; D remains unclear. Germline V gives CDR1 SGHDT, CDR2 YYEEEE. The V end lost 0 bases, the J end lost 0 bases, and 7 bases lay between the germline ends. The CDR3 is 15 residues long. The CDR3 is CASSLAAVSGNTIYF. The CDR3 coding sequence is TGTGCCAGCAGCTTGGCCGCGGTCTCTGGAAACACCATATATTTT.

V gene TRBV7-8 combines with J gene TRBJ2-1; D gene unclear. Trimming removed 5 bases at V and 10 bases at J, with 6 bases between. CDR1 and CDR2 (germline): SGHVS, FQNEAQ. This CDR3 region has 10 residues. The CDR3 region is CASSKGEQFF. The CDR3 region has the DNA TGTGCCAGCAGCAAAGGGGAGCAGTTCTTC.

The gene calls are TRBV28 and TRBJ1-2; TRBD1 agrees at 7 bases. CDR1 and CDR2 (germline): MDHEN, SYDVKM. This CDR3 comprises 16 residues. The V and J ends lost 6 bases and 0 bases, in that order; junction bases with no gene match: 10. Written as DNA, the CDR3 is TGTGCCAGCAGGCCCCTCGGGACAGCAGCTAACTATGGCTACACCTTC. Amino acid sequence: CASRPLGTAANYGYTF.

The V and J genes are TRBV6-2 or TRBV6-3 and TRBJ1-5; D remains unclear. The ends were cut back, 0 bases at V and 6 bases at J, with 3 bases in the middle. Germline CDR1 reads MNHEY; CDR2 reads SVGEGT. This CDR3 spans 12 amino acids. The CDR3: CASSYSGQPQHF. The CDR3 region has the DNA TGTGCCAGCAGTTACTCTGGTCAGCCCCAGCATTTT.

The gene calls are TRBV19 and TRBJ2-1; D remains unclear. Germline assignment: CDR1 LNHDA and CDR2 SQIVND (reference sequence). The CDR3 totals 12 residues. Trimming stripped 4 bases from V and 4 bases from J, with 5 bases between. CDR3 sequence reads: CASSTQYNEQFF. The DNA for the CDR3 is TGTGCCAGTAGTACCCAATACAATGAGCAGTTCTTC.

This clone was seen more than once but under ten times. The chain uses TRBV27 and TRBJ1-6; D is uncertain. Germline-derived CDR1 and CDR2 are MNHEY and SMNVEV (reference sequence). V was cut by 6 bases and J by 0 bases, with 3 bases left in between. This CDR3 is built from 13 residues. As DNA, the CDR3 is TGTGCCAGCAGGACCTCCTATAATTCACCCCTCCACTTT. It yields the protein CASRTSYNSPLHF.

This chain connects TRBV5-1 to TRBJ1-5, with D perhaps TRBD1 (6 bases). Germline CDR1 is SGHRS and CDR2 is YFSETQ. The CDR3 sequence is 14 residues long. Trimming removed 1 base from V and 4 bases from J, with 9 bases in between. DNA for the CDR3: TGCGCCAGCAGCTTGTCAGGGGTAAATCAGCCCCAGCATTTT. It is translated as CASSLSGVNQPQHF.

The chain joins TRBV5-1 to TRBJ2-5, with D hard to call. The V gene's germline CDR1 is SGHRS and CDR2 YFSETQ. V was shortened by 0 bases and J by 1 base, with 7 bases between the two germline ends. The CDR3 totals 14 residues. For the CDR3, the DNA is TGCGCCAGCAGCTTGGGAAACACCCAAGAGACCCAGTACTTC. It is translated as CASSLGNTQETQYF.

V gene TRBV11-3 combines with J gene TRBJ2-2; a possible D gene is TRBD1 (5 bases). Germline lookup yields CDR1 SGHNT and CDR2 YENEEA. There are 17 residues in the CDR3. Trimming removed 0 bases from V and 2 bases from J, with 13 bases in between. The DNA for the CDR3 is TGTGCCAGCAGCTTAGAAGGAAGGGGCTACAACACCGGGGAGCTGTTTTTT. This gives the protein CASSLEGRGYNTGELFF. The full variable domain, rest sourced from reference TRBV11-3 and TRBJ2-2, is EAGVVQSPRYKIIEKKQPVAFWCNPISGHNTLYWYLQNLGQGPELLIRYENEEAVDDSQLPKDRFSAERLKGVDSTLKIQPAELGDSAVYLCASSLEGRGYNTGELFFGEGSRLTVL.

CDR3 residues: CASNKEGTYEQYF. DNA of the CDR3: TGTGCCAGCAACAAGGAAGGAACCTACGAGCAGTACTTC. The V gene is TRBV28, the J gene TRBJ2-7; D call uncertain. Germline CDR1 MDHEN, CDR2 SYDVKM. This CDR3 is 13 amino acids long. V was pared by 7 bases and J by 2 bases, with 12 bases between.

The V gene is TRBV5-1, the J gene TRBJ2-2; a possible D gene is TRBD1 (6 bases). Trimming left V 4 bases short and J 2 bases short, with 9 bases between. CDR1 and CDR2 (germline): SGHRS, YFSETQ. This CDR3 region has 14 residues. The CDR3: CASSQDRNTGELFF. The CDR3 nucleotides are TGCGCCAGCAGCCAGGACAGAAACACCGGGGAGCTGTTTTTT.